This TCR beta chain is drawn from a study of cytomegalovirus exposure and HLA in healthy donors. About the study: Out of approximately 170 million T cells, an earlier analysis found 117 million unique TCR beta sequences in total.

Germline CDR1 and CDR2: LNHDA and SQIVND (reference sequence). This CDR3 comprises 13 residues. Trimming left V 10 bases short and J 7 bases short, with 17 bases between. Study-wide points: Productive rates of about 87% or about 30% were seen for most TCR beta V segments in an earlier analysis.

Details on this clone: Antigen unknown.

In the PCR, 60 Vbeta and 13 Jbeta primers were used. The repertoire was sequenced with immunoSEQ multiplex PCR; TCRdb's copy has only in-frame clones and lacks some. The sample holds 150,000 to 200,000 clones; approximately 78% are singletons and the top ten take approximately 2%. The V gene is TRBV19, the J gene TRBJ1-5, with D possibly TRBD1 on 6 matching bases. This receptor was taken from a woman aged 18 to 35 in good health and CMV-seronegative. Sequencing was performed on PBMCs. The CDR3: CATRGGNRQPQHF. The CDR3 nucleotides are TGTGCCACCCGAGGGGGAAACAGGCAGCCCCAGCATTTT.